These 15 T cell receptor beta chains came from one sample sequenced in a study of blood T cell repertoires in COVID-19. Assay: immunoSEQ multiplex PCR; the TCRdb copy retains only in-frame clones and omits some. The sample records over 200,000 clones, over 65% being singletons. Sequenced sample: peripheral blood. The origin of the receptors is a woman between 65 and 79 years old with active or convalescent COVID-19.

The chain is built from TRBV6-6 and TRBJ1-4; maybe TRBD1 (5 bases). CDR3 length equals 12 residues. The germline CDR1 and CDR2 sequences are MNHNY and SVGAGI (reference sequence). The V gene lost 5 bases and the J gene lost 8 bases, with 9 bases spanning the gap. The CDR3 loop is CASSRDREKLFF. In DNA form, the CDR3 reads TGTGCCAGCAGTCGTGACAGAGAAAAACTGTTTTTT.

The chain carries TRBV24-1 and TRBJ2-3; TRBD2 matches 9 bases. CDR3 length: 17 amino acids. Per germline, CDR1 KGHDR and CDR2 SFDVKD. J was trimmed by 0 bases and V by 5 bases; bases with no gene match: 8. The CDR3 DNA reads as TGTGCCACCAGTGCCTCGGGACTAGCCGTTAGCACAGATACGCAGTATTTT. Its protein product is CATSASGLAVSTDTQYF.

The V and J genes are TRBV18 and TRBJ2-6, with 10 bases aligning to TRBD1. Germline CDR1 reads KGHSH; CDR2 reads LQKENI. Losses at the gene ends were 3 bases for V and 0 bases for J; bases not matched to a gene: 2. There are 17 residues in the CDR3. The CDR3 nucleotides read TGTGCCAGCTCACCGGGACAGGGGAGCTCTGGGGCCAACGTCCTGACTTTC. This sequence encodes CASSPGQGSSGANVLTF.

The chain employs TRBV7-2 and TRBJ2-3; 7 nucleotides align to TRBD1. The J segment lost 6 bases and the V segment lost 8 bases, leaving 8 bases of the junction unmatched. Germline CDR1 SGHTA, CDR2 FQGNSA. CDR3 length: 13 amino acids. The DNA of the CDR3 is TGTGCCAGCTTAAGAGGGGGCGCTGATACGCAGTATTTT. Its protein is CASLRGGADTQYF.

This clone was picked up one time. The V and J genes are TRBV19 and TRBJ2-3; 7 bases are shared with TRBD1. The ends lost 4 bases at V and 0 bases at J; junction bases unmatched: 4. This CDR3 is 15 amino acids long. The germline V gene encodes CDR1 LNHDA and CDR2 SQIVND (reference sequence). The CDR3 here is CASSKGALSTDTQYF. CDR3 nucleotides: TGTGCCAGTAGTAAGGGGGCGTTAAGCACAGATACGCAGTATTTT.

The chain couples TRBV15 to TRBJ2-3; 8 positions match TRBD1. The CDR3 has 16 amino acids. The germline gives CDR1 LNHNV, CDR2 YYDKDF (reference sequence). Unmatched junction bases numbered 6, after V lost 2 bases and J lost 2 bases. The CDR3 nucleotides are TGTGCCACCAGCAGACCCAGACAGGGGAACACAGATACGCAGTATTTT. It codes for CATSRPRQGNTDTQYF.

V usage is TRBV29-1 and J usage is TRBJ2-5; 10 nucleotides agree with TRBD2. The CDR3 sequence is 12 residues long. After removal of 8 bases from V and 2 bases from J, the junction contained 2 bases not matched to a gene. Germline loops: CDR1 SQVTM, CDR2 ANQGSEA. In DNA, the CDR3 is TGCAGCATTAGCGGGAGGCAAGAGACCCAGTACTTC. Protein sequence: CSISGRQETQYF.

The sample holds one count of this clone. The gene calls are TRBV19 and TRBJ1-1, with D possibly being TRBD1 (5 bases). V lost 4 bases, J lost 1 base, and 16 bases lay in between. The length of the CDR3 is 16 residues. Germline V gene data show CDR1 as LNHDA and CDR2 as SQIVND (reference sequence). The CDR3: CASSRRPGQGNTEAFF. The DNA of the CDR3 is TGTGCCAGTAGTAGACGGCCAGGACAAGGGAACACTGAAGCTTTCTTT.

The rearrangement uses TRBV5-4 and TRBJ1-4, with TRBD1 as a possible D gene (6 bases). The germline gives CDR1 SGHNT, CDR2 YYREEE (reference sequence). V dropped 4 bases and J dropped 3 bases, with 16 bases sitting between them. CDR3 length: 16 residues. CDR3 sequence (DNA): TGTGCCAGCAGCCCCGGGGGGGCTGAGGCTAATGAAAAACTGTTTTTT. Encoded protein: CASSPGGAEANEKLFF. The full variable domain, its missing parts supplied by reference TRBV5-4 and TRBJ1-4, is ETGVTQSPTHLIKTRGQQVTLRCSSQSGHNTVSWYQQALGQGPQFIFQYYREEENGRGNFPPRFSGLQFPNYSSELNVNALELDDSALYLCASSPGGAEANEKLFFGSGTQLSVL.

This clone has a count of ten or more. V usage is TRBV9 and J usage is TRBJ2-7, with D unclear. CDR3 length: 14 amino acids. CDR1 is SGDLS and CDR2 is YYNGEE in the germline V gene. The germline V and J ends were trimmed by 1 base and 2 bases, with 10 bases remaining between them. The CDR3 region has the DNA TGTGCCAGCAGCGTAAGCCCGCTCCCCTACGAGCAGTACTTC. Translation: CASSVSPLPYEQYF.

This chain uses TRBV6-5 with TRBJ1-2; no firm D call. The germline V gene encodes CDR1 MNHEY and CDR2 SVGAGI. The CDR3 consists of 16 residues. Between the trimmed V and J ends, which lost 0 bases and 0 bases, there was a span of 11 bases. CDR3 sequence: CASSYSGSYSNYGYTF. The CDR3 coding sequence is TGTGCCAGCAGTTACTCGGGCAGTTATTCTAACTATGGCTACACCTTC.

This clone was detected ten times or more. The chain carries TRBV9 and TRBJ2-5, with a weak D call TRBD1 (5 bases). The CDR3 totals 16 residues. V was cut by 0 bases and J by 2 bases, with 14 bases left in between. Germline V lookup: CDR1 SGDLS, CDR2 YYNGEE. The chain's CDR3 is CASSVDPWSGQETQYF. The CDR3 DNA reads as TGTGCCAGCAGCGTAGACCCTTGGTCAGGGCAAGAGACCCAGTACTTC.

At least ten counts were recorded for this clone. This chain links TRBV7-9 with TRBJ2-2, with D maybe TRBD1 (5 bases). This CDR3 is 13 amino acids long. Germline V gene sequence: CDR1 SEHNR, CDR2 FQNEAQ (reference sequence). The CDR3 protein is CAFQGPNTGELFF. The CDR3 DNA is TGTGCATTTCAGGGCCCTAACACCGGGGAGCTGTTTTTT.

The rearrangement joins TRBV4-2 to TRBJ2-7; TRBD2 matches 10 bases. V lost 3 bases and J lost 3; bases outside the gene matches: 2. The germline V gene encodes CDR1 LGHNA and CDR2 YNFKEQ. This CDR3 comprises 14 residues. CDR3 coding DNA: TGTGCCAGCAGCCACGGACTAGCGGACTACGAGCAGTACTTC. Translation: CASSHGLADYEQYF.

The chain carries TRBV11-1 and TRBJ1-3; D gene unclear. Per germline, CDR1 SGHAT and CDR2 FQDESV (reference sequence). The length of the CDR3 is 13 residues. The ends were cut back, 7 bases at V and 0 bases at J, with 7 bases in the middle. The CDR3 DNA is TGTGCCAGCAAGGACTTCTCTGGAAACACCATATATTTT. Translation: CASKDFSGNTIYF.